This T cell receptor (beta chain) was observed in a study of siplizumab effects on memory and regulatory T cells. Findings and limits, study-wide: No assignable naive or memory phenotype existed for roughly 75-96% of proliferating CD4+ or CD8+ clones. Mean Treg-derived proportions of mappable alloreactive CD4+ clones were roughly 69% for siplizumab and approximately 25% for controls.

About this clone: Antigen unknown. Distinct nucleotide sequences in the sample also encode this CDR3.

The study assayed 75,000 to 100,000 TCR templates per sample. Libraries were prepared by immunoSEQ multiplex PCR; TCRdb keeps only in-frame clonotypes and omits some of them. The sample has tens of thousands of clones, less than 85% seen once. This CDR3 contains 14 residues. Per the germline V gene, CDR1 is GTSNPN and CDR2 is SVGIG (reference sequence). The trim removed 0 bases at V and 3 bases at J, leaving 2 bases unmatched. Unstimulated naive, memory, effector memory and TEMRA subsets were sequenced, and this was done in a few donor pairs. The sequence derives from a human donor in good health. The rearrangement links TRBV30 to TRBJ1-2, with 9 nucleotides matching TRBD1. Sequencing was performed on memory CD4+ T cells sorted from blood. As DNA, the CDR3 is TGTGCCTGGAGTGTACAGGGGGCTGACTATGGCTACACCTTC. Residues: CAWSVQGADYGYTF.